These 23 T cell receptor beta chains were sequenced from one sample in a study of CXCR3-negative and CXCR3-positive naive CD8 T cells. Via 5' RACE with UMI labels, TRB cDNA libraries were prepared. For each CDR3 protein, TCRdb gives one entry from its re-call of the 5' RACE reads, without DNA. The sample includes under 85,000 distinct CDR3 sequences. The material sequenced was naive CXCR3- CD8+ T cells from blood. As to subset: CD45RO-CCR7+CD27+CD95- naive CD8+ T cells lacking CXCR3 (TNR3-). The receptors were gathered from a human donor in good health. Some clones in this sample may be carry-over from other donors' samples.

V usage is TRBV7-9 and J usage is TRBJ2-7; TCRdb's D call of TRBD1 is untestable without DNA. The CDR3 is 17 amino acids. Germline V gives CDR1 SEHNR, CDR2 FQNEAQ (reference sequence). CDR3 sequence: CASSLASGTGLPYEQYF. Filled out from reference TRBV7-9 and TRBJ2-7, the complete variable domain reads DTGVSQNPRHKITKRGQNVTFRCDPISEHNRLYWYRQTLGQGPEFLTYFQNEAQLEKSRLLSDRFSAERPKGSFSTLEIQRTEQGDSAMYLCASSLASGTGLPYEQYFGPGTRLTVT.

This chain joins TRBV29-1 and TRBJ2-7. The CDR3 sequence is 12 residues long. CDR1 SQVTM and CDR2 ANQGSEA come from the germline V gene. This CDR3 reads CSVTGTLYEQYF.

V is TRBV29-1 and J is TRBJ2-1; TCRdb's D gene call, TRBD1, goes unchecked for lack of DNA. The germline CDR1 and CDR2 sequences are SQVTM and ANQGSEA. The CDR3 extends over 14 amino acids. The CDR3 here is CSVETGVRPNEQFF.

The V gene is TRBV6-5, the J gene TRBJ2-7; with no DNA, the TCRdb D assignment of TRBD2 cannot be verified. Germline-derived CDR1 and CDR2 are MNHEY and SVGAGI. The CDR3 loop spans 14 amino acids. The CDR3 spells CASSYEGGAYEQYF.

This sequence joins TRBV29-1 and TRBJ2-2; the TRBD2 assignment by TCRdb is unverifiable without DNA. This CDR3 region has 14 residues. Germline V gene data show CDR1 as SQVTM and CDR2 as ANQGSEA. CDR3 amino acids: CSGQGTSNTGELFF.

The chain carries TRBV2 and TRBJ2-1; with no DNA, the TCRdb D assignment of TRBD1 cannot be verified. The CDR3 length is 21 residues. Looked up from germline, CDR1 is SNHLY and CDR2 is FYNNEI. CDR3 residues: CASSEAAGQTTRGAYYNEQFF.

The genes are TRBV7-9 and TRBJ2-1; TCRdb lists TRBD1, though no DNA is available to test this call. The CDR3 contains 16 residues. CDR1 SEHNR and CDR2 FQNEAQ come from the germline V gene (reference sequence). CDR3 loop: CASSPNGQGKGNEQFF.

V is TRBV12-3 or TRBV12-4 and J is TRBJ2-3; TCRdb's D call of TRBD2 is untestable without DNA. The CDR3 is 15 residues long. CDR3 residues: CASSLAGGNADTQYF.

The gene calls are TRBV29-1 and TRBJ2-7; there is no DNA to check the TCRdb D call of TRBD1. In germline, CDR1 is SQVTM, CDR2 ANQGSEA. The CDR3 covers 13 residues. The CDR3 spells CSVEAGGPLEQYF.

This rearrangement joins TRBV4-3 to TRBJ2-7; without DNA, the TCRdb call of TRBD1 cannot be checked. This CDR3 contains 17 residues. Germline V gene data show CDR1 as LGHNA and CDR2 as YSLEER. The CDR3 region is CASSQEGGPGQGYEQYF.

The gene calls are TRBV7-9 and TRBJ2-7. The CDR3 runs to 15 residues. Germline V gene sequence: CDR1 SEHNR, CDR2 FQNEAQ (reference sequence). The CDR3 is CASSLVLAAGYEQYF.

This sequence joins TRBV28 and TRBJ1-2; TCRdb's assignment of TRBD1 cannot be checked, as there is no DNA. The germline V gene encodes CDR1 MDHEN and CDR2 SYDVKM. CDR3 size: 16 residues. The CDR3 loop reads CASTLVPGQGGYGYTF.

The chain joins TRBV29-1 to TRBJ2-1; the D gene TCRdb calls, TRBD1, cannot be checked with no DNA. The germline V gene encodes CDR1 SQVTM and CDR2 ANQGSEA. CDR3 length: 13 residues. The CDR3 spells CSVPASDRGRKFF.

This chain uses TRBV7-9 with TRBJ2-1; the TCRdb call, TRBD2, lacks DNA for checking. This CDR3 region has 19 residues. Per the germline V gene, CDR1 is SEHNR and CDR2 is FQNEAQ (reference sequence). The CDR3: CASSVDPIDRWSSYNEQFF.

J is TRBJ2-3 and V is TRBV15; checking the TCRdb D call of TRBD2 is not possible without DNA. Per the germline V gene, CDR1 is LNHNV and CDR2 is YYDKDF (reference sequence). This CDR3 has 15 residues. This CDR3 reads CATSGEDYVTDTQYF.

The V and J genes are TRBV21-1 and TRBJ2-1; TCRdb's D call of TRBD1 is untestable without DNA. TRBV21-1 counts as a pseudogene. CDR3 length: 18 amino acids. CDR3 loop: CASSTRIGGAGSYNEQFF.

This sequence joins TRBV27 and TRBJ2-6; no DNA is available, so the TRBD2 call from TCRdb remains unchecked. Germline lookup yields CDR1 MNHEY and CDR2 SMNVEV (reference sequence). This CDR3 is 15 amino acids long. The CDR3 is CASSTGTPGANVLTF.

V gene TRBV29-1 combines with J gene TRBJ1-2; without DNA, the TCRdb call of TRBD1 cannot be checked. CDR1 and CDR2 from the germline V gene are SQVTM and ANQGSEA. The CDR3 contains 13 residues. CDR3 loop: CSVERTGTAGYTF.

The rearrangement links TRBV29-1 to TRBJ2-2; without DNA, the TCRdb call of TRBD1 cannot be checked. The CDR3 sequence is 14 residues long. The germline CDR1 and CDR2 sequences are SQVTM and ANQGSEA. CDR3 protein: CSVNRDRGSGELFF.

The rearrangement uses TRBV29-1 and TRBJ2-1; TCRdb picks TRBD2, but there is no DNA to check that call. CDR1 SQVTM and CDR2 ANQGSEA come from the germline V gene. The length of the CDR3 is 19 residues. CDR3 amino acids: CSVEDLHGLAGGPGNEQFF.

The CDR3 spells CASSANRASTTDTQYF. The chain carries TRBV7-2 and TRBJ2-3; absent DNA, TCRdb's TRBD2 call cannot be checked. CDR1 and CDR2 (germline): SGHTA, FQGNSA. The length of the CDR3 is 16 residues.

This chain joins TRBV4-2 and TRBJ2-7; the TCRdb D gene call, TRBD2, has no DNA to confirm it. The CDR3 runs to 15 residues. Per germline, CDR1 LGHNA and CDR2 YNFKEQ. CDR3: CASSQGASDTYEQYF.

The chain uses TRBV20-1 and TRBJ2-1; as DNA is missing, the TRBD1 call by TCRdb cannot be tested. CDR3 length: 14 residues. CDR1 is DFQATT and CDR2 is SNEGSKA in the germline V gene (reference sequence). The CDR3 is CSARGQGEANEQFF.